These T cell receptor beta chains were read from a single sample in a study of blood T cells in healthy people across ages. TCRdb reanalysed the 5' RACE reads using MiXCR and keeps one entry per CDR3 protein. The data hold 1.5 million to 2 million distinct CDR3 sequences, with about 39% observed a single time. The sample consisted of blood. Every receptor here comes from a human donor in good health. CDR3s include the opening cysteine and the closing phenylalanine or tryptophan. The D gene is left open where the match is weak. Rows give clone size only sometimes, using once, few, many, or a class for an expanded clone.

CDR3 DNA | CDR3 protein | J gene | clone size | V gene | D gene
TGCGCCAGCAGCTTGGCCGGGGCCAGCGATGAGCAGTTCTTC | CASSLAGASDEQFF | TRBJ2-1 | few | TRBV5-1 | NA
TGTGCCAGCAGCCAAACCACTAGCGGGGGGGATCAGGGTGAGCAGTTCTTC | CASSQTTSGGDQGEQFF | TRBJ2-1 | NA | TRBV4-2 | TRBD2
TGCAGTGCTCCCTCAGCGGGACAGGGTGATGAAAAACTGTTTTTT | CSAPSAGQGDEKLFF | TRBJ1-4 | few | TRBV20-1 | TRBD1
TGTGCCAGCAGTTTACTGAGGGCAAGTGGCTACACCTTC | CASSLLRASGYTF | TRBJ1-2 | few | TRBV12-3/TRBV12-4 | NA
TGTGCCAGCAGTGCTAGCGGGGGGGCCACAGATACGCAGTATTTT | CASSASGGATDTQYF | TRBJ2-3 | many | TRBV6-4 | TRBD2
TGTGCCACCAGTGACCAGGGGGGACAGAGCACAGATTCGCAGTATTTT | CATSDQGGQSTDSQYF | TRBJ2-3 | NA | TRBV24-1 | NA
TGTGCCAGCAGTTTTTCTAGCGGGGATCACAATGAGCAGTTCTTC | CASSFSSGDHNEQFF | TRBJ2-1 | few | TRBV12-3/TRBV12-4 | TRBD2
TGTGCCAGCAGTTCAAATAGCGGGGCGACCTACAATGAGCAGTTCTTC | CASSSNSGATYNEQFF | TRBJ2-1 | NA | TRBV12-3/TRBV12-4 | TRBD2
TGTGCCGGCAGCCAACGGGGGTCCTATAATTCACCCCTCCACTTT | CAGSQRGSYNSPLHF | TRBJ1-6 | NA | TRBV2 | NA
TGTGCCTCCTCCACTGAGGAGGAAAAACTGTTTTTT | CASSTEEEKLFF | TRBJ1-4 | NA | TRBV12-3/TRBV12-4 | NA
TGCAGTGCTAGTGTATCGTTTAGCCCCTACGAGCAGTACTTC | CSASVSFSPYEQYF | TRBJ2-7 | few | TRBV20-1 | NA
TGTGCCAGCAGCTTACGGGCGGCAGATTACGAGCAGTACTTC | CASSLRAADYEQYF | TRBJ2-7 | NA | TRBV7-2 | NA
TGTGCCCGCAGTGTGACCGGGACAGGGGGTTACGAGCAGTACTTC | CARSVTGTGGYEQYF | TRBJ2-7 | few | TRBV12-3/TRBV12-4 | TRBD1
TGTGCCAGCAGCGTAGATATATGGGGTTACAATGAGCAGTTCTTC | CASSVDIWGYNEQFF | TRBJ2-1 | NA | TRBV7-2 | NA
TGTGCCAGCAGTGCCGGGAGCCTCTACGAGCAGTACTTC | CASSAGSLYEQYF | TRBJ2-7 | NA | TRBV12-3/TRBV12-4 | NA
TGTGCCAGCAGCTCAGACTCGCTCTCTACGCAGTATTTT | CASSSDSLSTQYF | TRBJ2-3 | NA | TRBV5-5 | NA
TGTGCCAGCAGTTACGGGGGCGCATTAACAGATACGCAGTATTTT | CASSYGGALTDTQYF | TRBJ2-3 | NA | TRBV6-6 | NA
TGTGCCACCAGTGATTCGGTAGCCCATAATGGCTACACCTTC | CATSDSVAHNGYTF | TRBJ1-2 | NA | TRBV24-1 | NA
TGTGCCAGCAGCTTAGCCTTCCGGACAGGAGCCTACTATGGCTACACCTTC | CASSLAFRTGAYYGYTF | TRBJ1-2 | NA | TRBV7-8 | TRBD1
TGTGCCAGCATTTACGGAGGCCGAGATAGCAATCAGCCCCAGCATTTT | CASIYGGRDSNQPQHF | TRBJ1-5 | NA | TRBV6-6 | NA
TGCAGTGCTAGAGATTATGCGAGCGGGGGTCTGGATACGCAGTATTTT | CSARDYASGGLDTQYF | TRBJ2-3 | NA | TRBV20-1 | TRBD2
TGTGCCATCGCAGGGGAAGGCTATGGCTACACCTTC | CAIAGEGYGYTF | TRBJ1-2 | once | TRBV10-3 | NA
TGCAGTGCTAGATCACTAGCGGGGGGGCTAGGAGAGCAGTACTTC | CSARSLAGGLGEQYF | TRBJ2-7 | NA | TRBV20-1 | TRBD2
TGCGCCAGCAGCCCCCACCGGGCGGGGGTCGAGCAGTACTTC | CASSPHRAGVEQYF | TRBJ2-7 | few | TRBV4-3 | TRBD2
TGTGCCAGCCAGGGTTCGGGCGATGAGCAGTTCTTC | CASQGSGDEQFF | TRBJ2-1 | NA | TRBV7-2 | NA
TGTGCTAGCAGCTTAGCCTTAGACACTGAAGCTTTCTTT | CASSLALDTEAFF | TRBJ1-1 | few | TRBV7-7 | NA
TGTGCTAGTGGTCCACCGGGCGGGTGGCAGGGTCTTCAGCCCCAGCATTTT | CASGPPGGWQGLQPQHF | TRBJ1-5 | few | TRBV12-5 | NA
TGTGCCAGCAGAACGGGACTAGCGGCTGAGGAGACCCAGTACTTC | CASRTGLAAEETQYF | TRBJ2-5 | few | TRBV2 | TRBD2
TGTGCCACCAGCAAGCCGGGACAGGGTTGGGACAATGAGCGGTTCTTC | CATSKPGQGWDNERFF | TRBJ2-1 | NA | TRBV15 | TRBD1
TGCAGTGCCCGCAGATCCGGTAGCTATGGCTACACCTTC | CSARRSGSYGYTF | TRBJ1-2 | NA | TRBV20-1 | NA
TGTGCCAGCAGACGGACCGGAGAATTAAACCCCTACGAGCAGTACTTC | CASRRTGELNPYEQYF | TRBJ2-7 | NA | TRBV6-5 | NA
TGTGCCAGCAGCTTGACCTGGGCCAGTTCGCCCCAGCATTTT | CASSLTWASSPQHF | TRBJ1-5 | few | TRBV5-5 | NA
TGCGCCAGCAGCCCCGGGAAGGGGCGGAGGACAGATACGCAGTATTTT | CASSPGKGRRTDTQYF | TRBJ2-3 | few | TRBV4-3 | NA
TGCAGCACGCGGGACAGATCCTACGAGCAGTACTTC | CSTRDRSYEQYF | TRBJ2-7 | NA | TRBV20-1 | NA
TGTGCTAGTGGTTTGGTACTTGGACTATCGGTGGACAATGAGCAGTTCTTC | CASGLVLGLSVDNEQFF | TRBJ2-1 | NA | TRBV12-5 | NA
TGTGCCAGCAGCCCAGAGGGGGGGGTCCAAGAGACCCAGTACTTC | CASSPEGGVQETQYF | TRBJ2-5 | NA | TRBV4-2 | NA
TGTGCCAGCAGTTTCAAGCGGGGGGGGCCTTCCGATACGCAGTATTTT | CASSFKRGGPSDTQYF | TRBJ2-3 | few | TRBV12-3/TRBV12-4 | TRBD2
TGCAGTGCTAGCGACGACTACCAGGAGACCCAGTACTTC | CSASDDYQETQYF | TRBJ2-5 | NA | TRBV20-1 | NA
TGTGCCAGCAGCTTAAAGGGAAGTATTAAGCAGTTCTTC | CASSLKGSIKQFF | TRBJ2-1 | few | TRBV11-2 | NA
TGCAGTGCTAGCATAGCGGGGGGGCCAGCAGATACGCAGTATTTT | CSASIAGGPADTQYF | TRBJ2-3 | NA | TRBV20-1 | TRBD2
TGCAGTGCTAGAAGCCCGGGACTACCCGGAGAGACCCAGTACTTC | CSARSPGLPGETQYF | TRBJ2-5 | NA | TRBV20-1 | TRBD2
TGTGCCAGCAGTTCCCCACTAGCGGGGGGGCACAATGAGCAGTTCTTC | CASSSPLAGGHNEQFF | TRBJ2-1 | once | TRBV12-3/TRBV12-4 | TRBD2
TGTGCCAGCAGCTTTTGGGCGGACTATGGCTACACCTTC | CASSFWADYGYTF | TRBJ1-2 | NA | TRBV5-8 | NA
TGCAGTGCTAGAGCCGTACCGACTAGCGGGGGGTTTAGCACAGATACGCAGTATTTT | CSARAVPTSGGFSTDTQYF | TRBJ2-3 | once | TRBV20-1 | TRBD2
TGTGCCACCAGCAGAGGAGACGCGACGGGCGAGCAGTACTTC | CATSRGDATGEQYF | TRBJ2-7 | NA | TRBV15 | NA
TGTGCCAGCAGCTTGGTTAGACAGGACCCCTACGAGCAGTACTTC | CASSLVRQDPYEQYF | TRBJ2-7 | NA | TRBV7-2 | NA
TGTGCCAGCAGCGTGGACAGGGAGGAGACCCAGTACTTC | CASSVDREETQYF | TRBJ2-5 | many | TRBV2 | TRBD1
TGTGCCAGCAGCTTACGAATTGGCAAGCAGTACTTC | CASSLRIGKQYF | TRBJ2-5 | few | TRBV7-2 | NA
TGTGCCAGCAGTTTATGGAGGGGGACTAGCGGGGCGATCACAGATACGCAGTATTTT | CASSLWRGTSGAITDTQYF | TRBJ2-3 | NA | TRBV28 | TRBD2
TGTGCCAGCAGTGAGGGCCCGGGGAGCACAGATACGCAGTATTTT | CASSEGPGSTDTQYF | TRBJ2-3 | few | TRBV6-1 | NA
TGTGCCAGCAGTCCTACGTCCGGGAATGGGCAGTTCTTC | CASSPTSGNGQFF | TRBJ2-1 | NA | TRBV28 | NA
TGTGCCAGCAGTGAAGCTCTGCCAGATACGCAGTATTTT | CASSEALPDTQYF | TRBJ2-3 | few | TRBV2 | NA
TGTGCCAGCATGGGGAACACCGGGGAGCTGTTTTTT | CASMGNTGELFF | TRBJ2-2 | NA | TRBV6-5 | NA
TGTGCCAGCAGTTTAGGTAGCGGGGACCCCTACAATGAGCAGTTCTTC | CASSLGSGDPYNEQFF | TRBJ2-1 | few | TRBV27 | TRBD2
TGTGCCAGCAGCGGACGGGGTAGCGGGGTACAAGAGACCCAGTACTTC | CASSGRGSGVQETQYF | TRBJ2-5 | few | TRBV9 | TRBD2